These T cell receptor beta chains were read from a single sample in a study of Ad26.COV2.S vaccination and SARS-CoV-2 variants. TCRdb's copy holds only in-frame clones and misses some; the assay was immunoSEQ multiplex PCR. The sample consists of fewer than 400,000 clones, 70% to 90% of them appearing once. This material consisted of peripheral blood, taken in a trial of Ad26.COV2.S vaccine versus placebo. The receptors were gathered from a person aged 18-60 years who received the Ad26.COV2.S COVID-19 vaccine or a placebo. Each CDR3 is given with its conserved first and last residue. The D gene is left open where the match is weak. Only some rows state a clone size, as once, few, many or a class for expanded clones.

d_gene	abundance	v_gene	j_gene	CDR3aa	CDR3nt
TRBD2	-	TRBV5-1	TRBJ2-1	CASSPLAGVNEQFF	TGCGCCAGCAGCCCACTTGCGGGGGTGAATGAGCAGTTCTTC
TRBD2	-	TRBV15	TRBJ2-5	CATSSHHGGGEETQYF	TGTGCCACCAGCAGTCACCACGGCGGGGGGGAAGAGACCCAGTACTTC
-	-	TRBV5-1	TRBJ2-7	CASNEGLGSYEQYF	TGCGCCAGCAATGAGGGCCTGGGGTCCTACGAGCAGTACTTC
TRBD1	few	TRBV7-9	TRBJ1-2	CASSPRDRGDGYTF	TGTGCCAGCAGCCCGCGGGACAGGGGAGATGGCTACACCTTC
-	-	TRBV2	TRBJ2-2	CASSTENTGELFF	TGTGCCAGCAGTACAGAGAACACCGGGGAGCTGTTTTTT
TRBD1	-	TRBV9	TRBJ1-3	CASSPRGSSGNTIYF	TGTGCCAGCAGCCCCAGGGGGAGCTCTGGAAACACCATATATTTT
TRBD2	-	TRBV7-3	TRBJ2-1	CASIDHGTSGGSHDNEQFF	TGTGCCAGCATCGATCATGGGACTAGCGGGGGTTCCCACGACAATGAGCAGTTCTTC
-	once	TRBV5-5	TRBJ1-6	CASSLQVVENSPLHF	TGTGCCAGCAGCTTGCAGGTCGTAGAGAATTCACCCCTCCACTTT
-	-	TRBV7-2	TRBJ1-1	CASSLGVWAGGNTEAFF	TGTGCCAGCAGCTTAGGGGTTTGGGCTGGGGGGAACACTGAAGCTTTCTTT
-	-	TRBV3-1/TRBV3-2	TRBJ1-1	CASSAGGELNTEAFF	TGTGCCAGCAGCGCGGGCGGGGAACTGAACACTGAAGCTTTCTTT
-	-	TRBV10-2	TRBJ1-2	CASSEGGGHGYTF	TGCGCCAGCAGTGAAGGCGGAGGTCATGGCTACACCTTC
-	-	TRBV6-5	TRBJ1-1	CASRSTVFTEAFF	TGTGCCAGCAGGTCGACAGTCTTCACTGAAGCTTTCTTT
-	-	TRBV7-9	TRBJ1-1	CASSLAAGSTEAFF	TGTGCCAGCAGCTTAGCTGCAGGGAGCACTGAAGCTTTCTTT
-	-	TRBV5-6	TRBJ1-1	CASSLPDLNTEAFF	TGTGCCAGCAGCTTGCCAGACTTGAACACTGAAGCTTTCTTT
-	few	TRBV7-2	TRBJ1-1	CASSFKSGSAEAFF	TGTGCCAGCAGCTTTAAGTCCGGGAGTGCTGAAGCTTTCTTT
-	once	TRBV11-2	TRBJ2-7	CASSTWGVEQYF	TGTGCCAGCAGTACCTGGGGCGTGGAGCAGTACTTC